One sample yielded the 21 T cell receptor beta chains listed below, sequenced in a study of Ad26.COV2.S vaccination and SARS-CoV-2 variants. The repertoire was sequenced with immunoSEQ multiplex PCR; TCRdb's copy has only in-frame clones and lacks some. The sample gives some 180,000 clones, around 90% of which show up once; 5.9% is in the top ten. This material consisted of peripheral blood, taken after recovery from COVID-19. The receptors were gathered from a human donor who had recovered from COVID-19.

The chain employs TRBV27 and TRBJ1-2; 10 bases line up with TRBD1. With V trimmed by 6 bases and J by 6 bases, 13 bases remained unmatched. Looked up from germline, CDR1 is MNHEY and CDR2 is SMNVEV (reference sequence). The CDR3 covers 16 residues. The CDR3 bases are TGTGCCAGCAGCTCACAGACAGGGGGCATAATCGATGGCTACACCTTC. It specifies CASSSQTGGIIDGYTF.

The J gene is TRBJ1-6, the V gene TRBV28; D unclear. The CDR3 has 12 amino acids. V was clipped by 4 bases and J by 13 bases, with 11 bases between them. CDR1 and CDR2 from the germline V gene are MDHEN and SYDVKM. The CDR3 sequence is CASSSSVAPLHF. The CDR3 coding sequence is TGTGCCAGCAGTTCCAGCGTGGCTCCCCTCCACTTT.

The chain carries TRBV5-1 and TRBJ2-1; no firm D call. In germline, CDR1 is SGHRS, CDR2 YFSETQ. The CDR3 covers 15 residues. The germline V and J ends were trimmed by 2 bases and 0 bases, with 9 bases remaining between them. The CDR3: CASSFYTDSYNEQFF. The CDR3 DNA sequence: TGCGCCAGCAGCTTTTACACAGACTCCTACAATGAGCAGTTCTTC.

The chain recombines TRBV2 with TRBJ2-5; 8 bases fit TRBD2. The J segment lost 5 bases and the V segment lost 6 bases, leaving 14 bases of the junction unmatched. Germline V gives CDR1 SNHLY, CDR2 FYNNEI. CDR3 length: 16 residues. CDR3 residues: CASSAGGGRRGETQYF. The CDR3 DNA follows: TGTGCCAGCAGCGCGGGAGGCGGGAGGAGGGGGGAGACCCAGTACTTC.

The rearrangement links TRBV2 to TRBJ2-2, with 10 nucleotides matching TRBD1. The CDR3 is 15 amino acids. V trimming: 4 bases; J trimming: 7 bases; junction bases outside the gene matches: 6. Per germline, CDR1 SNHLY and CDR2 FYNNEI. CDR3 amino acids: CASSATTGGIGELFF. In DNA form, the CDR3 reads TGTGCCAGCAGTGCGACGACAGGGGGCATCGGGGAGCTGTTTTTT.

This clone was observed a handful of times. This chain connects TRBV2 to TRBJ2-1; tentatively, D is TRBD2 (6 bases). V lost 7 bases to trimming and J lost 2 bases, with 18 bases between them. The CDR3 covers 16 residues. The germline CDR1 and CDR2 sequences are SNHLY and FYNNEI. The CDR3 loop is CASTQSGRGPYNEQFF. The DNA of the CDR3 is TGTGCCAGCACCCAGAGCGGGCGGGGACCCTACAATGAGCAGTTCTTC.

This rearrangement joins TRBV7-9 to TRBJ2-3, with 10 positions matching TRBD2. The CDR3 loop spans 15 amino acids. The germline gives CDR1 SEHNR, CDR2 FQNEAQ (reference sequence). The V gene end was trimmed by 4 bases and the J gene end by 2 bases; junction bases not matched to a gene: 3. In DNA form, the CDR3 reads TGTGCCAGCAGCTCCGGGACTAGCGTCACAGATACGCAGTATTTT. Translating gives CASSSGTSVTDTQYF.

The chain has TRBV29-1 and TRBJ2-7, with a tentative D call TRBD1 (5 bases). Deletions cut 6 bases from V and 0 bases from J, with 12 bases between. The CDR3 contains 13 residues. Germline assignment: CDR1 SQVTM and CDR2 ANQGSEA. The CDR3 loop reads CSVDTPGSYEQYF. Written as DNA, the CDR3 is TGCAGCGTGGACACACCCGGCTCCTACGAGCAGTACTTC.

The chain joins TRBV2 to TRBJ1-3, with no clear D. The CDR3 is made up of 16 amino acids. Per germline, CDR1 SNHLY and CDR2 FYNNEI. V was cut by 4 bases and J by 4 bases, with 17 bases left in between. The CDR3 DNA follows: TGTGCCAGCAGTGCGGGCCAACCAGTAGTGGGAAACACCATATATTTT. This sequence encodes CASSAGQPVVGNTIYF.

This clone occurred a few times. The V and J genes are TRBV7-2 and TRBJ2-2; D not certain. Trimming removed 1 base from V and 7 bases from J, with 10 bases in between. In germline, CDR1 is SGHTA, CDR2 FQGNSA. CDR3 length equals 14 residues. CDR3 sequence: CASSLVKRVGELFF. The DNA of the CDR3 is TGTGCCAGCAGCTTAGTAAAGCGCGTCGGGGAGCTGTTTTTT.

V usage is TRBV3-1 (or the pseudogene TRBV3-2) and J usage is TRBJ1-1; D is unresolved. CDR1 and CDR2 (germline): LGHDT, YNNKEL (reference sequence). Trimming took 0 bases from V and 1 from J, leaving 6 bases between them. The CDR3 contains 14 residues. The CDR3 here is CASSQDGPNTEAFF. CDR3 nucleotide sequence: TGTGCCAGCAGCCAAGATGGGCCGAACACTGAAGCTTTCTTT.

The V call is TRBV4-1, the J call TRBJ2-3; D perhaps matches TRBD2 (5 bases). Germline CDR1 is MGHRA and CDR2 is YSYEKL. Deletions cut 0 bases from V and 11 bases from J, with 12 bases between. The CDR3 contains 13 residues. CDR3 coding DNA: TGCGCCAGCAGCCAAGAGACGGGAAGCATGCAGTATTTT. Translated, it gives CASSQETGSMQYF.

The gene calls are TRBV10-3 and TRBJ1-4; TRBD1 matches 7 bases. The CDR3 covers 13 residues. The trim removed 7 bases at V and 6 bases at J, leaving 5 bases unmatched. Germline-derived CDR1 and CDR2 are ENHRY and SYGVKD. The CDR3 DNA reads TGTGCCATCACTCCAGGGGGAGATGAAAAACTGTTTTTT. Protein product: CAITPGGDEKLFF.

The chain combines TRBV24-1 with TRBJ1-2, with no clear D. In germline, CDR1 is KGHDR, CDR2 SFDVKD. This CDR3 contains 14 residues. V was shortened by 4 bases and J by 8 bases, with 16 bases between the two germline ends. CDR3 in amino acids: CATSEVDALLGYTF. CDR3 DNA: TGTGCCACCAGTGAAGTGGACGCACTATTGGGCTACACCTTC.

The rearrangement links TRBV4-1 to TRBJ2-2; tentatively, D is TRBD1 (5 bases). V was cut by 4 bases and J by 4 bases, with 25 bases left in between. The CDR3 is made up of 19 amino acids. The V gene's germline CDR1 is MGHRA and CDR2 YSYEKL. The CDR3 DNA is TGCGCCAGCAGCCCCCACCTGATCCCCCTTTTAACAGGCACCGGGGAGCTGTTTTTT. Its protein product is CASSPHLIPLLTGTGELFF.

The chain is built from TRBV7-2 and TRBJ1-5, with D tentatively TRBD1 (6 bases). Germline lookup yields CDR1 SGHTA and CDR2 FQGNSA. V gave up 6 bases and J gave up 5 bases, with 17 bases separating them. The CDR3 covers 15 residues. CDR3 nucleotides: TGTGCCAGCAGACTTGGTGGACAGAATTATCAGCCCCAGCATTTT. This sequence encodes CASRLGGQNYQPQHF.

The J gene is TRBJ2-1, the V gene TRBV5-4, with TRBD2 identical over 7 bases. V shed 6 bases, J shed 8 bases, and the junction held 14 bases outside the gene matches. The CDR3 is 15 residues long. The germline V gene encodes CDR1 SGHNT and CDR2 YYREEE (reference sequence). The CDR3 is CASTPGGRSSDEQFF. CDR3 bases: TGTGCCAGCACCCCTGGCGGGAGAAGCAGTGATGAGCAGTTCTTC.

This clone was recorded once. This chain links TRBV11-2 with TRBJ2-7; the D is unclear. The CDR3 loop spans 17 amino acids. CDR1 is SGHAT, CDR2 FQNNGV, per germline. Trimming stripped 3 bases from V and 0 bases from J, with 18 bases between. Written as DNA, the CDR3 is TGTGCCAGCAGCTTGGTAATGGCGGCAGCAGGCTCCTACGAGCAGTACTTC. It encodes CASSLVMAAAGSYEQYF.

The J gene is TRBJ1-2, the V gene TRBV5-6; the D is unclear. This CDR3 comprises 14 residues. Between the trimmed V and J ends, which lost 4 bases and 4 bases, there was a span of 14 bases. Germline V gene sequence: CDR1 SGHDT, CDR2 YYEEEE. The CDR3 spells CASSGGQSLYGYTF. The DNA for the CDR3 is TGTGCCAGCAGCGGCGGGCAAAGCCTCTATGGCTACACCTTC.

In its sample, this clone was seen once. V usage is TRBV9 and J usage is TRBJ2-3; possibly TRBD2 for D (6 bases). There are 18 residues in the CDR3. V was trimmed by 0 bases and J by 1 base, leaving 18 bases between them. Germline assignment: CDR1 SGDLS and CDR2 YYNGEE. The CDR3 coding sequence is TGTGCCAGCAGCGTAGGGGGTAGCGGCCGTCATCGCACAGATACGCAGTATTTT. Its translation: CASSVGGSGRHRTDTQYF.

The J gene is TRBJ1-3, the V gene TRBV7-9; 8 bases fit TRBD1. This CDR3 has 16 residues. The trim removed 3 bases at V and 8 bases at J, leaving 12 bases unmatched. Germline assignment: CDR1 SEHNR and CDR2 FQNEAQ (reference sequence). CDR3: CASSFTVGQGVDTIYF. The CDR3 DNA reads TGTGCCAGCAGCTTCACCGTAGGACAGGGTGTCGACACCATATATTTT. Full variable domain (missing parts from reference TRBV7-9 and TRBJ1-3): DTGVSQNPRHKITKRGQNVTFRCDPISEHNRLYWYRQTLGQGPEFLTYFQNEAQLEKSRLLSDRFSAERPKGSFSTLEIQRTEQGDSAMYLCASSFTVGQGVDTIYFGEGSWLTVV.